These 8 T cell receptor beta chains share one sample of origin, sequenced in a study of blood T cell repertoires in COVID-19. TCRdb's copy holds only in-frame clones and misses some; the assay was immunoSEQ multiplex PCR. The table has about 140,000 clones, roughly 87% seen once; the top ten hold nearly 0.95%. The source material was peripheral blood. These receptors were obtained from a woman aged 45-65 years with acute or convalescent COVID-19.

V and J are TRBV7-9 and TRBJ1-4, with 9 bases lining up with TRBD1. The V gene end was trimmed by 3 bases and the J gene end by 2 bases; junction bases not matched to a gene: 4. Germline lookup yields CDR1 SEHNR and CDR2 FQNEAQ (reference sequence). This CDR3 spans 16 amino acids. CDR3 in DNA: TGTGCCAGCAGCTTCACAGGGGGCCTGACTAATGAAAAACTGTTTTTT. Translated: CASSFTGGLTNEKLFF.

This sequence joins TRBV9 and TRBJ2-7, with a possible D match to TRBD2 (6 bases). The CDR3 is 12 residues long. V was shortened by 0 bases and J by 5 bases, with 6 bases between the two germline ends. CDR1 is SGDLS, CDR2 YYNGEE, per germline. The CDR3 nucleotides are TGTGCCAGCAGCGTAGCGGGAGACGAGCAGTACTTC. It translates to CASSVAGDEQYF.

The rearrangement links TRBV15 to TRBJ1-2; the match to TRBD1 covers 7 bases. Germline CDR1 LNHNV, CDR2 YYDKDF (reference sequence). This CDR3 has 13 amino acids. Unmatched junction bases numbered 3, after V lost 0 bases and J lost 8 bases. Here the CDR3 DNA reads TGTGCCACCAGCAGAGAACGGACAGGCGGCTACACCTTC. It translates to CATSRERTGGYTF.

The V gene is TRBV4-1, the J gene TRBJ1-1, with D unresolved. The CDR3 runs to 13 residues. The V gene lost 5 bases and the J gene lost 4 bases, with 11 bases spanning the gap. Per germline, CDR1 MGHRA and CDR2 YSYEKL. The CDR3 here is CASSNRGSTEAFF. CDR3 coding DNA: TGCGCCAGCAGCAACCGAGGATCCACTGAAGCTTTCTTT.

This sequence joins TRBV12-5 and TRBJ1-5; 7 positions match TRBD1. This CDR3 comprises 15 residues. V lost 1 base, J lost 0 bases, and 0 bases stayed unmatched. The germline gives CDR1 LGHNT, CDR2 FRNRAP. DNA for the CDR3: TGTGCTAGTGGTTTGGGACAGGGTAGCAATCAGCCCCAGCATTTT. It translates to CASGLGQGSNQPQHF.

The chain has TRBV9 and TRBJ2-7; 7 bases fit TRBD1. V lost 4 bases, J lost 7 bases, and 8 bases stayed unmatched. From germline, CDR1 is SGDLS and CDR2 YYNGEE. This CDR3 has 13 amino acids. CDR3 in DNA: TGTGCCAGCAGCCCGGGACAGCTGTATGAGCAGTACTTC. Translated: CASSPGQLYEQYF.

The CDR3 DNA is TGTGCCAGCAGTTACTCGATTTCTAGCCCCCGAGTCCAGCCCCAGCATTTT. Its protein is CASSYSISSPRVQPQHF. The chain is built from TRBV6-2 or TRBV6-3 and TRBJ1-5; D not certain. Germline CDR1 is MNHEY and CDR2 is SVGEGT. The CDR3 covers 17 residues. The ends were cut back, 0 bases at V and 7 bases at J, with 19 bases in the middle.

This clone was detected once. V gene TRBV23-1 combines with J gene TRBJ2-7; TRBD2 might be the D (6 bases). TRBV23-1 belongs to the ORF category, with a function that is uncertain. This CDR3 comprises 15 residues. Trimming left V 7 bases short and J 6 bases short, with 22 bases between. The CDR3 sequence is CASTLPGPGLPEQYF. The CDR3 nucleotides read TGCGCCAGCACCCTCCCCGGGCCGGGACTTCCCGAGCAGTACTTC.